The clone carrying this T cell receptor beta chain was seen ten or more times. Its specificity is unknown. The germline V and J ends were trimmed by 2 bases and 13 bases, with 17 bases remaining between them. The CDR3 covers 13 residues. Per the germline V gene, CDR1 is SGHTA and CDR2 is FQGNSA. This sample is part of a study of T cell repertoires in cytomegalovirus infection. Study context: An indication of both CMV infection and matching HLA type came from public TCR beta signatures. Overall study results and limits: Cumulative public TCR beta family frequency identified CMV carriers with the relevant HLA. Clonotypes of TCR beta that were HLA-C-restricted and CMV-specific dominated the ex vivo response.

TCRdb recomputed calls from the reads with MiXCR, one row per CDR3 protein. The data contain 250,000 to 300,000 distinct CDR3 sequences, roughly 9.1% of them singletons. Sequencing was performed on PBMCs. J is TRBJ1-2 and V is TRBV7-2, with D maybe TRBD1 (6 bases). The clonotype was recovered from a human donor in good health (CMV status not recorded). Some clones in this sample may be carry-over from other donors' samples. CDR3 nucleotide sequence: TGTGCCAGCAGCTTAACTGTAAGGGACACGGGCACCTTC. Encoded protein: CASSLTVRDTGTF.